This section outlines one T cell receptor (beta chain) sequence together with its context. These data are taken from a study of blood T cell repertoires in COVID-19. Study summary: T cells, B-cell-depleted T cells, or PBMCs supplied cDNA or gDNA.

Libraries were prepared by immunoSEQ multiplex PCR; TCRdb keeps only in-frame clonotypes and omits some of them. The sample lists approximately 220,000 clones; 80% to 90% were seen once. Trimming removed 0 bases from V and 0 bases from J, with 12 bases in between. The CDR3 extends over 16 amino acids. Germline CDR1 is SGHRS and CDR2 is YFSETQ. The rearrangement links TRBV5-1 to TRBJ1-1, with unresolved D. This TCR came from a man aged 50 to 59 with acute or convalescent COVID-19. Sequenced sample: peripheral blood. CDR3 sequence reads: CASSLGLNAMNTEAFF. The CDR3 nucleotides read TGCGCCAGCAGCTTGGGACTGAATGCAATGAACACTGAAGCTTTCTTT.